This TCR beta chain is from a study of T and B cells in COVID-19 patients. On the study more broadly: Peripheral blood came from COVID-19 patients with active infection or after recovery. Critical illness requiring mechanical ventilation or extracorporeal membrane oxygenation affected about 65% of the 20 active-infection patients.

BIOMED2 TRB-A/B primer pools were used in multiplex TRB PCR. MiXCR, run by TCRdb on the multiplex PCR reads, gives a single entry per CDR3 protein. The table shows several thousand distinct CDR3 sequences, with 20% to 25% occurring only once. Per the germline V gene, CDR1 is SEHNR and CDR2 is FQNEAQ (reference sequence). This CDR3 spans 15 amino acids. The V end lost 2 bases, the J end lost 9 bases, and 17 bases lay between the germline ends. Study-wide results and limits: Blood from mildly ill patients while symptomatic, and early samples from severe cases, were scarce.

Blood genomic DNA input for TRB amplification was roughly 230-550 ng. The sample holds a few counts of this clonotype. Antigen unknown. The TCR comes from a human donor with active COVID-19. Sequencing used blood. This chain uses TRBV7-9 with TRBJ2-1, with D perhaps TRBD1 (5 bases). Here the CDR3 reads CASSLREGAAIEQFF. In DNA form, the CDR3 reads TGTGCCAGCAGCTTAAGGGAAGGGGCCGCAATTGAGCAGTTCTTC.